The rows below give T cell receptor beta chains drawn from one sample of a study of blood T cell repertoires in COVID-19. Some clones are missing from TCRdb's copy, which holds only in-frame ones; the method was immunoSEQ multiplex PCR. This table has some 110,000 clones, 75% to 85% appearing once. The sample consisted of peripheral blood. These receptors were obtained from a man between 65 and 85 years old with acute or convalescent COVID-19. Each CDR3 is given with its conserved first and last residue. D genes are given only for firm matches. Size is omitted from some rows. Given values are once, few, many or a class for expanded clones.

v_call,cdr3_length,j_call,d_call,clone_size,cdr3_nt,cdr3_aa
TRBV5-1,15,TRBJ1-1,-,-,TGCGCCAGTGAACCAATGGGTCAGGCGGGCACTGAAGCTTTCTTT,CASEPMGQAGTEAFF
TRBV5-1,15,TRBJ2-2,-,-,TGCGCCAGCAGCTTGGGCCCAGAACTAGCCGGGGAGCTGTTTTTT,CASSLGPELAGELFF
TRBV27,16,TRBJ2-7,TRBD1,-,TGTGCCAGCAGACGACAGGGGACGACTAGCTCCTACGAGCAGTACTTC,CASRRQGTTSSYEQYF
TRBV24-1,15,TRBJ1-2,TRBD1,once,TGTGCCACCAGTGTTGGAGGCAGACAGGGCCGGGGCTACACCTTC,CATSVGGRQGRGYTF
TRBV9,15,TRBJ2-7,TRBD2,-,TGTGCCAGCAGCCCTTCAGCGGGACTTACCTACGAGCAGTACTTC,CASSPSAGLTYEQYF
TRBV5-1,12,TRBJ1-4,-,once,TGCGCCAGCAGCTTAGCCGGTGAAAAACTGTTTTTT,CASSLAGEKLFF
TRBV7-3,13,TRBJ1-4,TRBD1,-,TGTGCCAGCAGCTTGAACAGGGGTGGGAAACTGTTTTTT,CASSLNRGGKLFF
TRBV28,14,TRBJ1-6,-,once,TGTGCCAGCAGTAGGACAGTAGGGGAATCACCCCTCCACTTT,CASSRTVGESPLHF
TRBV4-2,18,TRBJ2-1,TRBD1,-,TGTGCCAGCAGCCATCCCGGGACAGGACAGGGGAGTTACAATGAGCAGTTCTTC,CASSHPGTGQGSYNEQFF
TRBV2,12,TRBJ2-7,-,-,TGTGCCAGCAGAGACAGACCCTACGAGCAGTACTTC,CASRDRPYEQYF
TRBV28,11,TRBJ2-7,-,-,TGTGCCACGAGTGACAGTTACGAGCAGTACTTC,CATSDSYEQYF
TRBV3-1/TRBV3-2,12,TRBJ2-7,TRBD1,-,TGTGCCAGCGGACAGGTCCCCTACGAGCAGTACTTC,CASGQVPYEQYF
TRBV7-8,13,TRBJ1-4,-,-,TGTGCCAACAGCTTAAGCTTGAATGAAAAACTGTTTTTT,CANSLSLNEKLFF
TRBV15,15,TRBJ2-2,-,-,TGTGCCACCATGACCAAAGACAGGAACACCGGGGAGCTGTTTTTT,CATMTKDRNTGELFF
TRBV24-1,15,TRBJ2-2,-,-,TGTGCCACCAGAGACGGAACTAAAAACACCAGGGAGCTGTTTTTT,CATRDGTKNTRELFF
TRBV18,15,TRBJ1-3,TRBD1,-,TGTGCCAGCTCACCGGGACAGATCACTGGAAACACCATATATTTT,CASSPGQITGNTIYF
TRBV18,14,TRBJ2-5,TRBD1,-,TGTGCCAGCTCACCGATCGGGACAGAGGAGACCCAGTACTTC,CASSPIGTEETQYF
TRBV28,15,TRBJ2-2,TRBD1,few,TGTGCCAGCAGCCCCGGGACAGCGCTCACCGGGGAGCTGTTTTTT,CASSPGTALTGELFF
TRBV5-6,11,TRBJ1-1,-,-,TGTGCCAGCAGCTTCAGGGATGAAGCTTTCTTT,CASSFRDEAFF
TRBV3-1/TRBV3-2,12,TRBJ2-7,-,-,TGTGCCAGCAGCCTCTTGTCCTACGAGCAGTACTTC,CASSLLSYEQYF
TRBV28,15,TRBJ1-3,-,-,TGTGCCAGCAGTTCGAGGGCAGCCTCTGGAAACACCATATATTTT,CASSSRAASGNTIYF
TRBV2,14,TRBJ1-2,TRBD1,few,TGTGCCAGCAGTTCGACAGGGGGCGCATATGGCTACACCTTC,CASSSTGGAYGYTF